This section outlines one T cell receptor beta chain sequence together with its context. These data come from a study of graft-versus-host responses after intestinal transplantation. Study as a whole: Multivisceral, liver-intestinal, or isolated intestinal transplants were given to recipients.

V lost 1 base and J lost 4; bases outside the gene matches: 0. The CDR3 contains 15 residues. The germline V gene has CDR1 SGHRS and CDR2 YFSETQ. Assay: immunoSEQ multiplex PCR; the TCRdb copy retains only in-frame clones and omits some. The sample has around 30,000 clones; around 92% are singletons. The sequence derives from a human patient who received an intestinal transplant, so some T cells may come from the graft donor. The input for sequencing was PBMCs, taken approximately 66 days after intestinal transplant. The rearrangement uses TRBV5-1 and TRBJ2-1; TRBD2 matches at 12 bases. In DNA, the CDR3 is TGCGCCAGCAGCTTGACTAGCGGGGGGTACAATGAGCAGTTCTTC. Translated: CASSLTSGGYNEQFF.